The count of the clone carrying this T cell receptor (beta chain) is one. The data were taken from a study of shared clonotypes between healthy human individuals. The germline CDR1 and CDR2 sequences are LNHDA and SQIVND (reference sequence). J gave up 5 bases and V 1 base, and 3 bases lay outside the gene matches. The CDR3 runs to 15 residues. This table comes from immunoSEQ multiplex PCR, and its TCRdb copy is limited to in-frame clones, with some not included. The sample yields 2.3 million or so clones, 90% to 95% seen once. V gene TRBV19 combines with J gene TRBJ2-2; TRBD2 matches at 8 bases. Sequencing was performed on naive CD4+ T cells from PBMCs. The sample's subset: CD45RA+ positively selected. This receptor was taken from a man younger than 30 in good health. Some clones in this sample may be carry-over from other donors' samples. The CDR3 DNA is TGTGCCAGTAGTATAGTAGCGGGGAAAACCGGGGAGCTGTTTTTT. It encodes CASSIVAGKTGELFF.